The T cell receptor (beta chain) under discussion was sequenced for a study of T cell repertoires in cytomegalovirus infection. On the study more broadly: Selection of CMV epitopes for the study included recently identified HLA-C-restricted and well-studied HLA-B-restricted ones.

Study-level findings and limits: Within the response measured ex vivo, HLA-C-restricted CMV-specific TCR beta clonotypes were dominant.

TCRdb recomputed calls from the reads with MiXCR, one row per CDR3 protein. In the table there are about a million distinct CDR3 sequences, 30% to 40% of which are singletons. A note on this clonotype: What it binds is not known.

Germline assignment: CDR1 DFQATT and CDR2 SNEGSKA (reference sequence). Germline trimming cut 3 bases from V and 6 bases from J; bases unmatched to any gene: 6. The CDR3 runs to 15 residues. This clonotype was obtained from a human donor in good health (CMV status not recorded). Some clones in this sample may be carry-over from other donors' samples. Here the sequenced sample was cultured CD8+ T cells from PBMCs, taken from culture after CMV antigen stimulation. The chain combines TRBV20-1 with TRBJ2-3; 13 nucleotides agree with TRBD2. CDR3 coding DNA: TGCAGTGCTAGTGCGATACTAGCGGGGGGGGATACGCAGTATTTT. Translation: CSASAILAGGDTQYF.